These 26 T cell receptor beta chains share one sample of origin, sequenced in a study of shared clonotypes between healthy human individuals. The repertoire was sequenced with immunoSEQ multiplex PCR; TCRdb's copy has only in-frame clones and lacks some. Of some 470,000 clones listed, less than 80% are singletons. Source material: PBMCs. The receptors derive from a woman aged 40 to 50 in good health. Some clones in this sample may be carry-over from other donors' samples.

The rearrangement links TRBV18 to TRBJ2-1; TRBD1 matches 8 bases. Trimming cost V 2 bases and J 5 bases; bases outside gene matches: 2. The CDR3 runs to 14 residues. In germline, CDR1 is KGHSH, CDR2 LQKENI. CDR3: CASSPLDRDNEQFF. CDR3 bases: TGTGCCAGCTCACCATTGGACAGGGACAATGAGCAGTTCTTC.

The chain is built from TRBV12-5 and TRBJ2-1; 7 bases are a match to TRBD2. The V gene's germline CDR1 is LGHNT and CDR2 FRNRAP. The ends lost 6 bases at V and 10 bases at J; junction bases unmatched: 3. This CDR3 spans 11 amino acids. The CDR3 spells CASGDSGEQFF. CDR3 DNA: TGTGCTAGTGGGGATAGCGGGGAGCAGTTCTTC.

V is TRBV2 and J is TRBJ1-1; 9 bases agree with TRBD1. CDR3 length equals 15 residues. With V trimmed by 2 bases and J by 5 bases, 6 bases remained unmatched. CDR1 is SNHLY, CDR2 FYNNEI, per germline. CDR3 sequence reads: CASSERTGVRTEAFF. The DNA for the CDR3 is TGTGCCAGCAGTGAAAGGACAGGGGTAAGGACTGAAGCTTTCTTT.

The V call is TRBV18, the J call TRBJ2-3; 10 nucleotides agree with TRBD2. Trimming at V came to 2 bases and at J to 1 base, leaving 12 bases not matched to a gene. The CDR3 loop spans 19 amino acids. Germline V gene lookup returns CDR1 KGHSH and CDR2 LQKENI. The CDR3 protein is CASSPGSGRADFGTDTQYF. In DNA form, the CDR3 reads TGTGCCAGCTCACCAGGAAGCGGGAGGGCCGATTTTGGCACAGATACGCAGTATTTT.

Comment on this clone: The sample holds other DNA sequences that translate to the same CDR3. The chain employs TRBV11-2 and TRBJ2-7; D not resolved. The V and J ends lost 1 base and 3 bases respectively, with 10 bases between them. The CDR3 length is 14 residues. Germline loops: CDR1 SGHAT, CDR2 FQNNGV. The chain's CDR3 is CASSLGLANYEQYF. The CDR3 region has the DNA TGTGCCAGCAGCTTAGGCCTGGCTAACTACGAGCAGTACTTC.

The gene calls are TRBV4-1 and TRBJ1-3, with 7 bases matching TRBD1. Unmatched junction bases numbered 5, after V lost 2 bases and J lost 1 base. Germline V gene data show CDR1 as MGHRA and CDR2 as YSYEKL. The CDR3 spans 16 residues. Written as DNA, the CDR3 is TGCGCCAGCAGCCAACCCAGACAGGGTTCTGGAAACACCATATATTTT. Protein sequence: CASSQPRQGSGNTIYF.

Points on this clone: It is likely a read error: a sequence one base away is far more abundant. This CDR3 is also generated by other DNA sequences in the sample. This chain links TRBV28 with TRBJ1-2; D is unclear. Germline assignment: CDR1 MDHEN and CDR2 SYDVKM. Trimming took 3 bases from V and 6 from J, leaving 8 bases between them. The CDR3 consists of 12 residues. The CDR3 region has the DNA TGTGCCAGCAGTTTCGGGGTCGATGGCTACACCTTC. Amino acid sequence: CASSFGVDGYTF.

J is TRBJ2-7 and V is TRBV27, with D unresolved. Per the germline V gene, CDR1 is MNHEY and CDR2 is SMNVEV (reference sequence). This CDR3 contains 13 residues. The ends were cut back, 3 bases at V and 7 bases at J, with 13 bases in the middle. The CDR3 DNA reads TGTGCCAGCAGTTTCTCTGTGAGGATTGAGCAGTACTTC. This codes for CASSFSVRIEQYF.

This clone was recorded a few times. The chain employs TRBV19 and TRBJ1-2; the match to TRBD1 covers 8 bases. Germline values: CDR1 LNHDA, CDR2 SQIVND (reference sequence). Trimming removed 5 bases from V and 5 bases from J; junction bases left unmatched: 10. The CDR3 is 15 amino acids. CDR3 protein: CASSAGTGLGYGYTF. The DNA of the CDR3 is TGTGCCAGTAGTGCGGGGACAGGCCTCGGGTATGGCTACACCTTC.

This chain links TRBV10-3 with TRBJ2-7; TRBD1 matches 11 bases. CDR1 and CDR2 (germline): ENHRY, SYGVKD. The CDR3 runs 13 residues. V lost 10 bases to trimming and J lost 5 bases; unmatched junction nucleotides: 7. In DNA, the CDR3 is TGTGCCACCGGGACAGGGGGTATCGACGAGCAGTACTTC. Its translation: CATGTGGIDEQYF.

Concerning this clone: Only one base separates this from a far larger clonotype, so it likely reflects a read error. The same CDR3 is also encoded by other DNA sequences in this sample. This chain uses TRBV30 with TRBJ1-1; weak D call: TRBD1 (6 bases). Trimming cost V 2 bases and J 11 bases, with 15 bases left between them. The germline gives CDR1 GTSNPN, CDR2 SVGIG (reference sequence). This CDR3 has 12 residues. The CDR3 spells CAWSRQANEAFF. The CDR3 bases are TGTGCCTGGAGTAGACAGGCGAATGAGGCTTTCTTT.

This clone was counted a few times. V is TRBV6-5 and J is TRBJ1-5; 10 positions match TRBD1. In germline, CDR1 is MNHEY, CDR2 SVGAGI. The CDR3 has 15 amino acids. V shed 6 bases, J shed 2 bases, and the junction held 4 bases outside the gene matches. CDR3 loop: CASRRDRGGNQPQHF. The CDR3 DNA reads as TGTGCCAGCAGGAGGGACAGGGGAGGCAATCAGCCCCAGCATTTT.

With respect to this clone: With a far larger clone one base away, a read error is the likely cause. In the same sample, other DNA sequences code for this CDR3. This chain joins TRBV6-9 and TRBJ2-1; D is tentatively TRBD1 or TRBD2 (5 bases each). Trimming took 6 bases from V and 5 from J, leaving 17 bases between them. The CDR3 spans 15 residues. Germline CDR1 is MNHGY and CDR2 is SVAAGI. The CDR3 region has the DNA TGTGCCAGCAGCCCCGGGACCAGCTCGAACAATGAGCAGTTCTTC. It specifies CASSPGTSSNNEQFF.

This clone was recorded only once. A far larger clone is only one base removed, so a read error is likely. Other DNA sequences in this sample translate to the same CDR3. This sequence joins TRBV18 and TRBJ2-7; 12 bases align to TRBD2. The CDR3 extends over 19 amino acids. Germline V gives CDR1 KGHSH, CDR2 LQKENI. V lost 4 bases, J lost 4 bases, and 17 bases stayed unmatched. In DNA form, the CDR3 reads TGTGCCAGCTCACTGGGGCTAGCGGGAGGGCCTGGGCACCTTTACGAGCAGTACTTC. It yields the protein CASSLGLAGGPGHLYEQYF.

This chain links TRBV9 with TRBJ2-5, with a possible D match to TRBD1 (5 bases). This CDR3 is built from 14 residues. Trimming removed 0 bases from V and 2 bases from J, with 8 bases in between. Per germline, CDR1 SGDLS and CDR2 YYNGEE. The CDR3, as DNA: TGTGCCAGCAGCGTAGCCCCAGGGCAAGAGACCCAGTACTTC. It is translated as CASSVAPGQETQYF. The variable domain in full, completed from reference TRBV9 and TRBJ2-5, reads DSGVTQTPKHLITATGQRVTLRCSPRSGDLSVYWYQQSLDQGLQFLIQYYNGEERAKGNILERFSAQQFPDLHSELNLSSLELGDSALYFCASSVAPGQETQYFGPGTRLLVL.

This clone was counted once. The rearrangement joins TRBV5-1 to TRBJ1-3; D is possibly TRBD1 (6 bases). CDR1 and CDR2 from the germline V gene are SGHRS and YFSETQ. V was clipped by 0 bases and J by 2 bases, with 6 bases between them. The CDR3 is 14 residues long. In DNA, the CDR3 is TGCGCCAGCAGCTTGGACAGGGCTGGAAACACCATATATTTT. This gives the protein CASSLDRAGNTIYF.

The chain is built from TRBV27 and TRBJ1-6, with D maybe TRBD1 (6 bases). CDR1 is MNHEY and CDR2 is SMNVEV in the germline V gene (reference sequence). Trimming shortened V by 2 bases and J by 7 bases, and 12 bases separated the two germline ends. The CDR3 contains 15 residues. CDR3 nucleotides: TGTGCCAGCAGTTTAGTCCAGGGGCGGAATTCACCCCTCCACTTT. This sequence encodes CASSLVQGRNSPLHF.

This sequence joins TRBV5-5 and TRBJ2-7; TRBD1 agrees at 8 bases. The CDR3 loop spans 14 amino acids. CDR1 is SGHKS and CDR2 is YYEKEE in the germline V gene (reference sequence). V shed 2 bases, J shed 3 bases, and the junction held 4 bases outside the gene matches. The chain's CDR3 is CASSFRTGNYEQYF. The CDR3 DNA is TGTGCCAGCAGCTTCCGGACAGGGAACTACGAGCAGTACTTC.

In its sample, this clone was seen once. The chain recombines TRBV7-2 with TRBJ2-7; 7 bases are shared with TRBD2. The CDR3 runs 15 residues. CDR1 is SGHTA and CDR2 is FQGNSA in the germline V gene. Losses at the gene ends were 3 bases for V and 6 bases for J; bases not matched to a gene: 11. Written as DNA, the CDR3 is TGTGCCAGCAGCTTGAACGGAGCGGGGAGTGGCGAGCAGTACTTC. Its protein is CASSLNGAGSGEQYF.

Here the CDR3 reads CASSPTGLAGAHEQYF. The CDR3 region has the DNA TGTGCCAGCTCACCGACCGGGTTAGCGGGAGCCCACGAGCAGTACTTC. The chain is built from TRBV18 and TRBJ2-7, with 9 positions matching TRBD2. Germline lookup yields CDR1 KGHSH and CDR2 LQKENI. The CDR3 is 16 amino acids. The V and J ends lost 3 bases and 5 bases, in that order; junction bases with no gene match: 11.

The chain has TRBV28 and TRBJ1-5; TRBD1 matches at 9 bases. V gave up 6 bases and J gave up 6 bases; unmatched junction bases: 9. The germline V gene has CDR1 MDHEN and CDR2 SYDVKM. The CDR3 covers 15 residues. As DNA, the CDR3 is TGTGCCAGCAGGGCCGGGACAGGGAGCGCTCAGCCCCAGCATTTT. It encodes CASRAGTGSAQPQHF.

The V gene is TRBV4-2, the J gene TRBJ2-5; 10 bases agree with TRBD2. J was trimmed by 5 bases and V by 6 bases; bases with no gene match: 6. The V gene's germline CDR1 is LGHNA and CDR2 YNFKEQ. The CDR3 sequence is 14 residues long. This CDR3 reads CASRASGSVETQYF. The CDR3 DNA reads TGTGCCAGCAGGGCTAGCGGGAGTGTTGAGACCCAGTACTTC.

This chain links TRBV5-1 with TRBJ2-3; D gene uncertain. V was shortened by 4 bases and J by 2 bases, with 14 bases between the two germline ends. CDR1 and CDR2 (germline): SGHRS, YFSETQ. This CDR3 spans 15 amino acids. CDR3 bases: TGCGCCAGCAGCCCGGATAGTAACCCCACAGATACGCAGTATTTT. Its translation is CASSPDSNPTDTQYF.

The chain carries TRBV6-5 and TRBJ2-6; 9 bases are a match to TRBD1. V lost 6 bases to trimming and J lost 4 bases; unmatched junction nucleotides: 4. CDR1 MNHEY and CDR2 SVGAGI come from the germline V gene. CDR3 length equals 15 residues. CDR3 bases: TGTGCCAGCAGACAGGGGGCGGGCGGGGCCAACGTCCTGACTTTC. As protein: CASRQGAGGANVLTF.

V and J are TRBV2 and TRBJ2-5; 8 bases agree with TRBD1. The CDR3 contains 14 residues. The V and J ends lost 2 bases and 5 bases, in that order; junction bases with no gene match: 4. Germline CDR1 reads SNHLY; CDR2 reads FYNNEI. This chain's CDR3 is CASSEQGAMETQYF. The DNA for the CDR3 is TGTGCCAGCAGTGAACAGGGGGCCATGGAGACCCAGTACTTC. Full variable domain (rest looked up from reference TRBV2 and TRBJ2-5): EPEVTQTPSHQVTQMGQEVILRCVPISNHLYFYWYRQILGQKVEFLVSFYNNEISEKSEIFDDQFSVERPDGSNFTLKIRSTKLEDSAMYFCASSEQGAMETQYFGPGTRLLVL.

Turning to this clone: Other DNA sequences within the sample encode an identical CDR3. The V and J genes are TRBV4-1 and TRBJ2-7; tentative D call: TRBD1 (6 bases). The CDR3 consists of 14 residues. Trimming took 2 bases from V and 3 from J, leaving 11 bases between them. CDR1 MGHRA and CDR2 YSYEKL come from the germline V gene. The CDR3 DNA is TGCGCCAGCAGCCAACAGGACAGAGACTACGAGCAGTACTTC. Protein sequence: CASSQQDRDYEQYF.